Listed below are T cell receptor beta chains from one sample, sequenced in a study of human T cells and chemical hapten exposure. TCRdb re-analysed the RACE reads in MiXCR, keeping a single row per CDR3 protein. The sample includes 300,000 to 450,000 distinct CDR3 sequences, around 5.5% seen only once; the top ten take 2.5% to 3%. This specimen consisted of whole blood, obtained in connection with sensitization to the hapten diphenylcyclopropenone (DPC). The receptors stem from a woman aged 45 to 65 with alopecia areata. Some clones in this sample may be carry-over from other donors' samples. Each CDR3 is given with its conserved first and last residue. The D gene is left open where the match is weak. Expanded clones are given a class, and other clones once, few, many or no size at all.

J gene: TRBJ2-1; D gene: TRBD1; clone size: many; V gene: TRBV6-5; CDR3 DNA: TGTGCCAGCAGCTATTGGGACAGCAATGAGCAGTTCTTC; CDR3 protein: CASSYWDSNEQFF
J gene: TRBJ2-3; D gene: NA; clone size: NA; V gene: TRBV7-9; CDR3 DNA: TGTGCCAGCAGCTTCGAAATCAGCACAGATACGCAGTATTTT; CDR3 protein: CASSFEISTDTQYF
J gene: TRBJ2-7; D gene: NA; clone size: many; V gene: TRBV3-1; CDR3 DNA: TGTGCCAGCAGCCATGCGCTAGCGAGTAGCTCCTACGAGCAGTACTTC; CDR3 protein: CASSHALASSSYEQYF
J gene: TRBJ1-5; D gene: NA; clone size: NA; V gene: TRBV6-6; CDR3 DNA: TGTGCTAGCGGGGCAGGGAACAATCAGCCCCAGCATTTT; CDR3 protein: CASGAGNNQPQHF
J gene: TRBJ2-1; D gene: TRBD1; clone size: few; V gene: TRBV5-4; CDR3 DNA: TGTGCCAGCAGCTTGCCGGGACAGGGAGGTGGTGAGCAGTTCTTC; CDR3 protein: CASSLPGQGGGEQFF
J gene: TRBJ2-1; D gene: TRBD2; clone size: few; V gene: TRBV28; CDR3 DNA: TGTGCCAGCAGTTCCCCCGCCGGAGGGAGGGCGATGAATGAGCAGTTCTTC; CDR3 protein: CASSSPAGGRAMNEQFF
J gene: TRBJ2-1; D gene: TRBD2; clone size: few; V gene: TRBV27; CDR3 DNA: TGTGCCAGCAGTTTACTAGCGGGGAGGCGGGATGAGCAGTTCTTC; CDR3 protein: CASSLLAGRRDEQFF
J gene: TRBJ1-3; D gene: NA; clone size: NA; V gene: TRBV20-1; CDR3 DNA: TGCAGTGCTAGAGTAGGGGGGGGAGCTGGAAACACCATATATTTT; CDR3 protein: CSARVGGGAGNTIYF
J gene: TRBJ1-5; D gene: TRBD1; clone size: few; V gene: TRBV20-1; CDR3 DNA: TGCAGTGCTAGAGATCGAGGGGGCAGGCAGCCCCAGCATTTT; CDR3 protein: CSARDRGGRQPQHF
J gene: TRBJ1-1; D gene: NA; clone size: few; V gene: TRBV5-1; CDR3 DNA: TGCGCCAGCAGCTTGGAGGGGCAAACAGAAGCTTTCTTT; CDR3 protein: CASSLEGQTEAFF
J gene: TRBJ1-4; D gene: NA; clone size: many; V gene: TRBV6-5; CDR3 DNA: TGTGCCAGCAGTCGAGCCACCGGGACCGGAGGGGAAAAACTGTTTTTT; CDR3 protein: CASSRATGTGGEKLFF
J gene: TRBJ1-1; D gene: NA; clone size: NA; V gene: TRBV20-1; CDR3 DNA: TGTAGTGCTAGAGGGGCCGGGGGCGAGGGGACTGAAGCTTTCTTT; CDR3 protein: CSARGAGGEGTEAFF
J gene: TRBJ2-1; D gene: NA; clone size: many; V gene: TRBV5-1; CDR3 DNA: TGCGCCAGCAGCTTGGTGGGGAACTCCTACAATGAGCAGTTCTTC; CDR3 protein: CASSLVGNSYNEQFF
J gene: TRBJ1-2; D gene: NA; clone size: NA; V gene: TRBV20-1; CDR3 DNA: TGCAGTGCTACGACCGCCGGATATAACTATGGCTACACCTTC; CDR3 protein: CSATTAGYNYGYTF
J gene: TRBJ1-1; D gene: TRBD1; clone size: NA; V gene: TRBV29-1; CDR3 DNA: TGCAGCGTTCGTCTCAGACAGGGGGCCGCAAAAAAGGCTGAAGCTTTCTTT; CDR3 protein: CSVRLRQGAAKKAEAFF
J gene: TRBJ1-2; D gene: TRBD1; clone size: NA; V gene: TRBV3-1; CDR3 DNA: TGTGCCAGCAGCCAAGATTACAGGGGGAATGGCTACACCTTC; CDR3 protein: CASSQDYRGNGYTF
J gene: TRBJ1-4; D gene: TRBD1; clone size: few; V gene: TRBV3-1; CDR3 DNA: TGTGCCAGCAGCCAAGAAGAGACAGGGGGCAGTGAAAAACTGTTTTTT; CDR3 protein: CASSQEETGGSEKLFF
J gene: TRBJ1-1; D gene: TRBD1; clone size: many; V gene: TRBV12-3/TRBV12-4; CDR3 DNA: TGTGCCAGCAGTTTAGATAAGGGACAGGGGGCGTACACTGAAGCTTTCTTT; CDR3 protein: CASSLDKGQGAYTEAFF
J gene: TRBJ2-3; D gene: TRBD1; clone size: many; V gene: TRBV4-3; CDR3 DNA: TGCGCCAGCAGCCTTGGACAGGGGGCCCGAGTACTCACAGATACGCAGTATTTT; CDR3 protein: CASSLGQGARVLTDTQYF
J gene: TRBJ1-1; D gene: TRBD1; clone size: few; V gene: TRBV6-6; CDR3 DNA: TGTGCCAGCAGTCGGACAGGGGGCGCGGGAACCACTGAAGCTTTCTTT; CDR3 protein: CASSRTGGAGTTEAFF